This T cell receptor (beta chain) was captured by sequencing in a study of CD8 T cells in ankylosing spondylitis. One entry per CDR3 protein results from TCRdb running MiXCR on the 5' RACE reads. The sample yields 340,000 or so distinct CDR3 sequences, about 15% seen once. The CDR3 loop spans 13 amino acids. CDR1 and CDR2 (germline): MNHNS, SASEGT. V dropped 5 bases and J dropped 1 base, with 6 bases sitting between them. This clonotype showed up just a few times. The clonotype comes from a male donor with ankylosing spondylitis or in good health (not recorded which). Sequencing was done on a sample of blood, either unsorted or a sorted T cell fraction (not recorded which). The chain links TRBV6-1 to TRBJ2-4; D not resolved. CDR3 DNA sequence: TGTGCCAGCAGTACCAGGGCCAAAAACATTCAGTACTTC. Its translation: CASSTRAKNIQYF.